This TCR beta chain was captured in a study of technical replicates of blood from several donors. The length of the CDR3 is 11 residues. Trimming stripped 5 bases from V and 1 base from J, with 5 bases between. Germline-derived CDR1 and CDR2 are DFQATT and SNEGSKA (reference sequence). Generated by immunoSEQ multiplex PCR, the TCRdb table keeps only in-frame clones and is missing some. The sample holds about 75,000 clones, approximately 97% seen once. The receptor's source is a human donor in good health. Sample: T cells isolated from PBMCs. The chain employs TRBV20-1 and TRBJ2-5, with D unclear. The CDR3 region has the DNA TGCAGTGCTCCCTTCCAAGAGACCCAGTACTTC. This encodes CSAPFQETQYF.